These 14 T cell receptor beta chains were all obtained from the same sample, sequenced in a study of CD8+CD57+ T cells in acquired aplastic anemia. Profiling of TCR beta VDJ combinations and CDR3 sequences used genomic DNA as template. TCRdb re-derived calls from the reads in MiXCR, one entry per CDR3 protein. The table records 250,000 to 350,000 distinct CDR3 sequences, 45% to 65% of them present only once. By flow cytometry, patients selected for sequencing had shown an expansion of CD8+CD57+ cells. The sequenced material came from sorted CD4+, CD8+, or CD8+CD57+ T cells (not recorded which) from PBMCs. These receptors all come from a human donor with aplastic anemia.

The V and J genes are TRBV5-6 and TRBJ2-1, with D possibly being TRBD2 (5 bases). Germline CDR1 reads SGHDT; CDR2 reads YYEEEE. The CDR3 spans 13 residues. V lost 5 bases to trimming and J lost 6 bases, with 12 bases between them. Here the CDR3 DNA reads TGTGCCAGCAGTTCGGACTTCGGCAATGAGCAGTTCTTC. Translated, it gives CASSSDFGNEQFF.

J is TRBJ2-7 and V is TRBV10-3, with 8 bases identical to TRBD2. The trim removed 8 bases at V and 2 bases at J, leaving 5 bases unmatched. From germline, CDR1 is ENHRY and CDR2 SYGVKD. The CDR3 sequence is 13 residues long. CDR3 in DNA: TGTGCCATCGCCGGACTAGCCACCTACGAGCAGTACTTC. Amino acid sequence: CAIAGLATYEQYF.

The chain joins TRBV11-2 to TRBJ1-5; a weak D match, TRBD1 (6 bases). Germline CDR1 SGHAT, CDR2 FQNNGV. V was cut by 10 bases and J by 0 bases, with 31 bases left in between. This CDR3 is 20 amino acids long. CDR3 loop: CATPVQCGGPEGNSNQPQHF. The CDR3 DNA reads TGTGCCACTCCAGTGCAATGTGGGGGGCCTGAGGGGAATAGCAATCAGCCCCAGCATTTT.

This sequence joins TRBV14 and TRBJ2-5; D possibly corresponds to TRBD1 (5 bases). The CDR3 has 11 residues. The germline gives CDR1 SGHDN, CDR2 FVKESK. In DNA, the CDR3 is TGTTATCAAACAGGTAAAGAGACCCAGTACTTC. Translation gives CYQTGKETQYF.

Concerning this clonotype itself: The junction and the germline gene differ at one end; a read error may be behind it. The V gene is TRBV2, the J gene TRBJ2-5, with 7 bases matching TRBD2. Per the germline V gene, CDR1 is SNHLY and CDR2 is FYNNEI. The CDR3 has 13 amino acids. The CDR3, as DNA: TGTGCTAGCAGTCGAGGACTAGGAGGGACCCAGTACTTC. Residues: CASSRGLGGTQYF.

The sample holds a few counts of this clonotype. This rearrangement joins TRBV20-1 to TRBJ1-5; 7 nucleotides align to TRBD1. Losses at the gene ends were 5 bases for V and 4 bases for J; bases not matched to a gene: 5. The length of the CDR3 is 13 residues. The germline V gene has CDR1 DFQATT and CDR2 SNEGSKA (reference sequence). In nucleotides, the CDR3 is TGCAGTGCTCCTCGGGACAGTAATCAGCCCCAGCATTTT. Residues: CSAPRDSNQPQHF.

The chain carries TRBV20-1 and TRBJ1-2; 7 bases agree with TRBD1. The V gene end was trimmed by 6 bases and the J gene end by 7 bases; junction bases not matched to a gene: 5. The germline V gene encodes CDR1 DFQATT and CDR2 SNEGSKA (reference sequence). The CDR3 length is 11 residues. For the CDR3, the DNA is TGCAGTGCAAACAGGGGTGGTGGCTACACCTTC. Translation: CSANRGGGYTF.

This clonotype was recorded many times. This rearrangement joins TRBV5-1 to TRBJ2-7, with D possibly being TRBD2 (6 bases). The V and J ends lost 4 bases and 1 base respectively, with 15 bases between them. From germline, CDR1 is SGHRS and CDR2 YFSETQ. This CDR3 region has 15 residues. The CDR3 DNA reads TGCGCCAGCAGCACTTTAGCGGATAAATCCTACGAGCAGTACTTC. It codes for CASSTLADKSYEQYF.

The table lists this clonotype with many counts. The DNA for the CDR3 is TGTGCCAGCTCAGGGTTGACAGGGAATAATTCACCCCTCCACTTT. Amino acid sequence: CASSGLTGNNSPLHF. This rearrangement joins TRBV18 to TRBJ1-6, with 7 bases identical to TRBD1. Germline V lookup: CDR1 KGHSH, CDR2 LQKENI. V was pared by 5 bases and J by 5 bases, with 6 bases of the junction left unmatched. The CDR3 is 15 residues long.

This clonotype was counted at least ten times. The chain combines TRBV6-1 with TRBJ1-2; D call uncertain. The germline V and J ends were trimmed by 8 bases and 6 bases, with 10 bases remaining between them. The CDR3 contains 11 residues. Germline V CDR1 and CDR2: MNHNS, SASEGT. Here the CDR3 reads CASHLGDGYTF. CDR3 DNA: TGTGCCAGCCATCTGGGTGATGGCTACACCTTC.

This clonotype was picked up many times. The gene calls are TRBV20-1 and TRBJ1-5; TRBD1 matches at 9 bases. The ends lost 6 bases at V and 4 bases at J; junction bases unmatched: 7. CDR3 length: 14 residues. From germline, CDR1 is DFQATT and CDR2 SNEGSKA (reference sequence). The DNA of the CDR3 is TGCAGTGCGCGCCGGGACAGGGAGAATCAGCCCCAGCATTTT. Translating gives CSARRDRENQPQHF.

This clonotype has only a few counts. The rearrangement joins TRBV5-1 to TRBJ2-7; 9 nucleotides agree with TRBD1. Germline lookup yields CDR1 SGHRS and CDR2 YFSETQ. Unmatched junction bases numbered 5, after V lost 4 bases and J lost 3 bases. This CDR3 contains 14 residues. CDR3 sequence (DNA): TGCGCCAGCAGCGCGCCGGGACAGGGCTACGAGCAGTACTTC. Encoded protein: CASSAPGQGYEQYF.

The V call is TRBV18, the J call TRBJ2-2; no firm D call. Between the trimmed V and J ends, which lost 4 bases and 8 bases, there was a span of 14 bases. This CDR3 region has 14 residues. Germline V lookup: CDR1 KGHSH, CDR2 LQKENI. CDR3 nucleotides: TGTGCCAGCTCACTTGAAACGGCTTCTGGGGAGCTGTTTTTT. It yields the protein CASSLETASGELFF.

A note on this clonotype: One end of the junction varies from germline; a read error may be responsible. The rearrangement links TRBV5-8 to TRBJ2-7; 7 bases align to TRBD1. The CDR3 covers 17 residues. Per the germline V gene, CDR1 is SGHTS and CDR2 is YDEGEE. DNA for the CDR3: TGCGCCAGCAGCACGGAAGGGATGGGGGCCAGGGGGTACGAGCAGTACTTC. It yields the protein CASSTEGMGARGYEQYF.